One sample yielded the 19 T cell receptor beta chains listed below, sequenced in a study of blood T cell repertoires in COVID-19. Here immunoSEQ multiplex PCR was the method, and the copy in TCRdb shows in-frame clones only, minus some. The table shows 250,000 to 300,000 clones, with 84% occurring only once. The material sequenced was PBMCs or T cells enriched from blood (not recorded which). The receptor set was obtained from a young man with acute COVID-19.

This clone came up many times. The CDR3 sequence is CASSYTEGFGYGYTF. The CDR3, as DNA: TGTGCCAGCAGTTACACGGAGGGTTTCGGATATGGCTACACCTTC. This chain uses TRBV6-2 or TRBV6-3 with TRBJ1-2; D gene unclear. The V end lost 2 bases, the J end lost 5 bases, and 15 bases lay between the germline ends. Germline CDR1 reads MNHEY; CDR2 reads SVGEGT. The length of the CDR3 is 15 residues.

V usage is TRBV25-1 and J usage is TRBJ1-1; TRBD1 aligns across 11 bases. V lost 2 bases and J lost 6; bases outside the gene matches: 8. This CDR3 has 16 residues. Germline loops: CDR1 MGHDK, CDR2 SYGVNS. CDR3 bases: TGTGCCAGCAGTGAACAAACCGGGACAGGGGGGCCTGAAGCTTTCTTT. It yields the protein CASSEQTGTGGPEAFF.

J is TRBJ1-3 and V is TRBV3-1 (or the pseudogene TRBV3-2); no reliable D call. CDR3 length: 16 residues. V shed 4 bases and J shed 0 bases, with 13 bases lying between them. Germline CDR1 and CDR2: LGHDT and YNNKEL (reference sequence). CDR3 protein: CASSRSFENSGNTIYF. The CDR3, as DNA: TGTGCCAGCAGCCGTAGCTTCGAAAACTCTGGAAACACCATATATTTT.

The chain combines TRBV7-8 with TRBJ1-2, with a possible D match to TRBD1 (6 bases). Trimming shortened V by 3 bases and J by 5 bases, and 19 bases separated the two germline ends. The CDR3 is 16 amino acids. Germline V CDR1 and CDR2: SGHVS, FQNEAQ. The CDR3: CASSLLGTQFRYGYTF. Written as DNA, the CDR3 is TGTGCCAGCAGCTTGCTCGGGACACAATTTCGTTATGGCTACACCTTC.

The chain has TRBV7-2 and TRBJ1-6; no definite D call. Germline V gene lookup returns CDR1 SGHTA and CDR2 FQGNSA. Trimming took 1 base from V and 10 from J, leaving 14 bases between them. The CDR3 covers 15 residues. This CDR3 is CASSLGEGFRSPLHF. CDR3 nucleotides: TGTGCCAGCAGCTTAGGGGAGGGCTTCCGCTCACCCCTCCACTTT.

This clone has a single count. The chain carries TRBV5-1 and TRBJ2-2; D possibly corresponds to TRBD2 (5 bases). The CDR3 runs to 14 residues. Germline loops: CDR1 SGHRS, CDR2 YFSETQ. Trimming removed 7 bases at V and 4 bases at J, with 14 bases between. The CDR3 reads CASRKGASTGELFF. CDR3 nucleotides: TGCGCCAGCCGGAAGGGAGCGAGCACCGGGGAGCTGTTTTTT. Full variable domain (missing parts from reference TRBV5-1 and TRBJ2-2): KAGVTQTPRYLIKTRGQQVTLSCSPISGHRSVSWYQQTPGQGLQFLFEYFSETQRNKGNFPGRFSGRQFSNSRSEMNVSTLELGDSALYLCASRKGASTGELFFGEGSRLTVL.

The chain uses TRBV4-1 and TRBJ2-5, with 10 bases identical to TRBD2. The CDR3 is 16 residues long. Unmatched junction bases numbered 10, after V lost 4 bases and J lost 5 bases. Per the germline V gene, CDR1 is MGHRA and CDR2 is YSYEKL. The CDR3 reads CASSLRAGGVFETQYF. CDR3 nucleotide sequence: TGCGCCAGCAGCCTTCGAGCGGGAGGGGTCTTTGAGACCCAGTACTTC.

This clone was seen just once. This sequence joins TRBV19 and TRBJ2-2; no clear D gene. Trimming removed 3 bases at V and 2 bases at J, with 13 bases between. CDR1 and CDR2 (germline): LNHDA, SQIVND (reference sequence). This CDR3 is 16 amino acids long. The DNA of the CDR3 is TGTGCCAGTAGTATTGTTACTCACCCTAACACCGGGGAGCTGTTTTTT. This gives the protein CASSIVTHPNTGELFF.

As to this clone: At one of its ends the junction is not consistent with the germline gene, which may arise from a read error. CDR3 sequence reads: CASRVNAESGGYTF. The DNA for the CDR3 is TGTGCCAGCAGGGTCAACGCCGAAAGCGGAGGCTACACCTTC. The genes are TRBV5-1 and TRBJ1-2, with D possibly matching TRBD1 (5 bases). This CDR3 spans 14 amino acids. Germline values: CDR1 SGHRS, CDR2 YFSETQ.

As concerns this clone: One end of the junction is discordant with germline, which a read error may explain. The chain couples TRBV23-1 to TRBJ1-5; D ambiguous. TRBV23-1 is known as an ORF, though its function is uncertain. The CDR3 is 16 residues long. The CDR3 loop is CASSHFGKGSDQPQHF. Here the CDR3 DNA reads TGCGCCAGCAGTCATTTCGGGAAAGGTAGCGATCAGCCCCAGCATTTT.

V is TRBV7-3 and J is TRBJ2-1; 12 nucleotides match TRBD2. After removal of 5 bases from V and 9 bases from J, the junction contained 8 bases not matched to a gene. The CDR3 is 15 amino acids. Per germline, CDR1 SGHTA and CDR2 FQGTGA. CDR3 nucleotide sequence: TGTGCCAGCAGCCCGCTAGCGGGAGGGCTCGGTGAGCAGTTCTTC. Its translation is CASSPLAGGLGEQFF.

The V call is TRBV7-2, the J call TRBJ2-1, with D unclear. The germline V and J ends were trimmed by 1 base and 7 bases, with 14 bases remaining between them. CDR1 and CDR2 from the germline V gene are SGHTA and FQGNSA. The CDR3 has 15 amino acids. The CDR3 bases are TGTGCCAGCAGCTTAGGATTTACAGTTACGAATGAGCAGTTCTTC. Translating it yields CASSLGFTVTNEQFF.

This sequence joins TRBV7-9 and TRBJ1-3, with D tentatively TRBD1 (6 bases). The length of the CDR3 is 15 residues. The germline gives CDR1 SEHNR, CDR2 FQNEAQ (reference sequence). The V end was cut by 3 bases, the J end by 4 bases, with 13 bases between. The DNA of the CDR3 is TGTGCCAGCAGCTTTAATGACAGGAGCGGAAACACCATATATTTT. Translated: CASSFNDRSGNTIYF.

As DNA, the CDR3 is TGTGCCACCAGTGACCCAGGACAGGGTTTGCAAGGCTACACCTTC. Protein sequence: CATSDPGQGLQGYTF. The J gene is TRBJ1-2, the V gene TRBV24-1; 8 bases align to TRBD1. The CDR3 contains 15 residues. Trimming removed 4 bases from V and 8 bases from J; junction bases left unmatched: 11. Germline loops: CDR1 KGHDR, CDR2 SFDVKD.

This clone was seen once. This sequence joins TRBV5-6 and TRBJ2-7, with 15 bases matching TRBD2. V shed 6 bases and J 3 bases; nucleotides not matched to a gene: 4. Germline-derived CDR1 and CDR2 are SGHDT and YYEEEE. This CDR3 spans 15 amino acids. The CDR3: CASMGTSGGYYEQYV. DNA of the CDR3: TGTGCCAGCATGGGGACTAGCGGGGGGTACTACGAGCAGTACGTC.

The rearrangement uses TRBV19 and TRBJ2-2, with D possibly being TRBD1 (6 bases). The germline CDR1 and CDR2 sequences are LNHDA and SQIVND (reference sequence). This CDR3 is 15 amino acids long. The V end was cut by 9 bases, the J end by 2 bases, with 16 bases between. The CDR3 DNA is TGTGCCAGCACGGGACACAGGATCAACACCGGGGAGCTGTTTTTT. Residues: CASTGHRINTGELFF.

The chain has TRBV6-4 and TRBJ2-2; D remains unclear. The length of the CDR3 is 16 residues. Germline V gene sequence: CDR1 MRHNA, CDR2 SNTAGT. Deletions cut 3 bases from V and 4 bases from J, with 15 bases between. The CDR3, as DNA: TGTGCCAGCAGTGAAGCCCCCTTCCAATTCACCGGGGAGCTGTTTTTT. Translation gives CASSEAPFQFTGELFF.

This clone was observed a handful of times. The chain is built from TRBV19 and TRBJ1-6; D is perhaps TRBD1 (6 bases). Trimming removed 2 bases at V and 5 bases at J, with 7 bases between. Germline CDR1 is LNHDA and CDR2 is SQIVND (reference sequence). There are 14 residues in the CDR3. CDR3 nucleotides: TGTGCCAGTAGTATATACAGGGATAATTCACCCCTCCACTTT. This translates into CASSIYRDNSPLHF.

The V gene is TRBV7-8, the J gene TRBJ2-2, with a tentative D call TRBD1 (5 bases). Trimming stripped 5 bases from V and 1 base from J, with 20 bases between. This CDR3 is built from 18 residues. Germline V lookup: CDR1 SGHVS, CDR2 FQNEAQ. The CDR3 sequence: CASSRNLRSQGNTGELFF. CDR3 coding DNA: TGTGCCAGCAGCCGTAACCTTAGGTCCCAGGGGAACACCGGGGAGCTGTTTTTT. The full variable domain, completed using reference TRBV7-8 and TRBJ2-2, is GAGVSQSPRYKVAKRGQDVALRCDPISGHVSLFWYQQALGQGPEFLTYFQNEAQLDKSGLPSDRFFAERPEGSVSTLKIQRTQQEDSAVYLCASSRNLRSQGNTGELFFGEGSRLTVL.